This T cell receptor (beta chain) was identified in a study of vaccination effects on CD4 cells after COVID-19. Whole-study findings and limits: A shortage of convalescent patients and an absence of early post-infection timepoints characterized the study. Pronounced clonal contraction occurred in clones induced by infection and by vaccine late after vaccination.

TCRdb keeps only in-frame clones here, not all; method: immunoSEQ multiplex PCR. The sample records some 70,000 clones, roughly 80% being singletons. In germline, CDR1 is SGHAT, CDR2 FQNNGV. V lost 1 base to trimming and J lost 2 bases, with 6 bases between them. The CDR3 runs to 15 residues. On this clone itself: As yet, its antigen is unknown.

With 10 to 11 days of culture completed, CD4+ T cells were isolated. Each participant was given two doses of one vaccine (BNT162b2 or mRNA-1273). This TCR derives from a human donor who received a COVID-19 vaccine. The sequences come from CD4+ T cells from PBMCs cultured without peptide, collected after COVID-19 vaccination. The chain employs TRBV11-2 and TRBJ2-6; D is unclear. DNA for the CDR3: TGTGCCAGCAGCTTAGTAACAGCTGGGGCCAACGTCCTGACTTTC. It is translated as CASSLVTAGANVLTF.